These 30 T cell receptor beta chains originate from one sample sequenced in a study of blood T cell repertoires in COVID-19. Profiling relied on immunoSEQ multiplex PCR, and the TCRdb table lists in-frame clones only, not all of them. Seen here are 200,000 to 300,000 clones, 70% to 90% observed once, and the top ten hold around 3.5%. The sequencing sample was made of peripheral blood. All receptors come from a woman in her forties with acute or convalescent COVID-19.

This clone showed up just a few times. The chain recombines TRBV5-1 with TRBJ1-1; no definite D call. The CDR3 is 16 residues long. Germline values: CDR1 SGHRS, CDR2 YFSETQ. Trimming left V 0 bases short and J 0 bases short, with 12 bases between. CDR3 coding DNA: TGCGCCAGCAGCTTGGAACAGTTTTTCATGAACACTGAAGCTTTCTTT. Amino acids: CASSLEQFFMNTEAFF.

The V and J genes are TRBV6-1 and TRBJ1-2, with D maybe TRBD1 (5 bases). The germline V gene has CDR1 MNHNS and CDR2 SASEGT. Deletions cut 3 bases from V and 4 bases from J, with 15 bases between. This CDR3 spans 15 amino acids. CDR3 sequence (DNA): TGTGCCAGCAGTGATCAACCGGGGGTTCCCTATGGCTACACCTTC. It codes for CASSDQPGVPYGYTF.

The J gene is TRBJ2-3, the V gene TRBV7-2; 7 nucleotides match TRBD2. V shed 5 bases and J 1 base; nucleotides not matched to a gene: 3. Germline V gene sequence: CDR1 SGHTA, CDR2 FQGNSA. The CDR3 length is 14 residues. CDR3 bases: TGTGCCAGCAGCGCCCTAGCGGGCACAGATACGCAGTATTTT. Translated, it gives CASSALAGTDTQYF.

The chain recombines TRBV10-2 with TRBJ1-1; 9 nucleotides agree with TRBD1. V shed 6 bases, J shed 4 bases, and the junction held 3 bases outside the gene matches. Per the germline V gene, CDR1 is WSHSY and CDR2 is SAAADI. This CDR3 spans 13 amino acids. The CDR3 nucleotides are TGCGCCAGCAGCGCGACAGGGGGCACTGAAGCTTTCTTT. It yields the protein CASSATGGTEAFF.

The rearrangement links TRBV7-2 to TRBJ2-5, with D possibly TRBD2 on 5 matching bases. CDR1 SGHTA and CDR2 FQGNSA come from the germline V gene. The CDR3 is 17 amino acids. Trimming removed 5 bases from V and 3 bases from J, with 22 bases in between. The CDR3, as DNA: TGTGCCAGCAGCGGCGATCGACGCACCGGGAACGAAGAGACCCAGTACTTC. Protein sequence: CASSGDRRTGNEETQYF.

The CDR3 is CASRGVPGHSNTEAFF. The CDR3 DNA sequence: TGTGCCAGCAGGGGGGTACCGGGACACTCGAACACTGAAGCTTTCTTT. V usage is TRBV21-1 and J usage is TRBJ1-1; the DNA was not used to check the table's D call, TRBD1. TRBV21-1 has pseudogene status. The CDR3 runs 16 residues.

The rearrangement links TRBV5-1 to TRBJ2-7; TRBD2 agrees at 7 bases. The CDR3 consists of 13 residues. Germline loops: CDR1 SGHRS, CDR2 YFSETQ. The ends lost 4 bases at V and 6 bases at J; junction bases unmatched: 7. This CDR3 is CASSPGGGTEQYV. The CDR3 nucleotides read TGCGCCAGCAGCCCCGGGGGAGGGACCGAGCAGTACGTC.

V is TRBV4-1 and J is TRBJ1-6, with 7 bases lining up with TRBD1. Germline V gene sequence: CDR1 MGHRA, CDR2 YSYEKL. There are 15 residues in the CDR3. The ends lost 4 bases at V and 7 bases at J; junction bases unmatched: 7. The CDR3: CASSRSTGVNSPLHF. CDR3 DNA: TGCGCCAGCAGCCGATCTACAGGGGTCAATTCACCCCTCCACTTT.

The chain has TRBV15 and TRBJ1-2; D is unresolved. The CDR3 covers 14 residues. Trimming took 0 bases from V and 2 from J, leaving 7 bases between them. Germline CDR1 reads LNHNV; CDR2 reads YYDKDF (reference sequence). CDR3 region: CATSRDVGNYGYTF. The CDR3 DNA sequence: TGTGCCACCAGCAGAGACGTTGGCAACTATGGCTACACCTTC.

The chain uses TRBV19 and TRBJ2-1; TRBD2 agrees at 13 bases. CDR1 is LNHDA, CDR2 SQIVND, per germline (reference sequence). V gave up 1 base and J gave up 0 bases; unmatched junction bases: 6. The CDR3 has 19 amino acids. CDR3 nucleotide sequence: TGTGCCAGTAGTATAGGTACTAGCGGGGGGGGGAGCTCCTACAATGAGCAGTTCTTC. Protein: CASSIGTSGGGSSYNEQFF.

This rearrangement joins TRBV5-4 to TRBJ2-3, with 9 bases aligning to TRBD1. V lost 4 bases and J lost 6; bases outside the gene matches: 9. This CDR3 is 15 amino acids long. The germline CDR1 and CDR2 sequences are SGHNT and YYREEE (reference sequence). In nucleotides, the CDR3 is TGTGCCAGCAGCCCTGGACAGGGGAGGTTGGATACGCAGTATTTT. As protein: CASSPGQGRLDTQYF.

V usage is TRBV3-1 (or the pseudogene TRBV3-2) and J usage is TRBJ2-1, with unresolved D. V dropped 4 bases and J dropped 6 bases, with 10 bases sitting between them. The CDR3 runs to 13 residues. Per germline, CDR1 LGHDT and CDR2 YNNKEL (reference sequence). CDR3 protein: CASSPRSINEQFF. CDR3 nucleotide sequence: TGTGCCAGCAGCCCCCGGTCTATCAATGAGCAGTTCTTC.

The chain joins TRBV7-6 to TRBJ2-1, with D maybe TRBD1 (5 bases). The V gene's germline CDR1 is SGHVS and CDR2 FNYEAQ. The CDR3 has 10 residues. V was shortened by 5 bases and J by 13 bases, with 9 bases between the two germline ends. The CDR3 loop is CASSGHVQFF. The CDR3, as DNA: TGTGCCAGCAGCGGACATGTACAGTTCTTC.

The chain is built from TRBV9 and TRBJ2-7; the match to TRBD1 covers 7 bases. Per the germline V gene, CDR1 is SGDLS and CDR2 is YYNGEE. Trimming removed 5 bases from V and 0 bases from J; junction bases left unmatched: 11. The CDR3 has 16 residues. The CDR3 DNA follows: TGTGCCAGCAGACCACAGGGGTGTGATAGCTCCTACGAGCAGTACGTC. Encoded protein: CASRPQGCDSSYEQYV.

The chain is built from TRBV28 and TRBJ1-5; weak D call: TRBD1 (5 bases). This CDR3 has 13 amino acids. Trimming removed 6 bases from V and 6 bases from J, with 12 bases in between. Germline CDR1 MDHEN, CDR2 SYDVKM. In nucleotides, the CDR3 is TGTGCCAGCAGGCAGGGCGTAGGTCAGCCCCAGCATTTT. It encodes CASRQGVGQPQHF.

This chain uses TRBV5-1 with TRBJ1-1; TRBD1 is a possible D gene (6 bases). Germline V lookup: CDR1 SGHRS, CDR2 YFSETQ. The length of the CDR3 is 14 residues. V was clipped by 4 bases and J by 3 bases, with 13 bases between them. DNA for the CDR3: TGCGCCAGCAGCCTAACCCAGGGGTACACTGAAGCTTTCTTT. Translation: CASSLTQGYTEAFF.

The chain carries TRBV24-1 and TRBJ2-5; a weak D match, TRBD2 (5 bases). Germline assignment: CDR1 KGHDR and CDR2 SFDVKD. CDR3 length equals 15 residues. The ends were cut back, 0 bases at V and 3 bases at J, with 10 bases in the middle. The CDR3 nucleotides are TGTGCCACCAGTGATTTGCAACCCGGGAAAGAGACCCAGTACTTC. Protein sequence: CATSDLQPGKETQYF.

The chain carries TRBV7-9 and TRBJ2-3; D is unclear. The CDR3 has 11 residues. Deletions cut 5 bases from V and 8 bases from J, with 8 bases between. Germline CDR1 and CDR2: SEHNR and FQNEAQ (reference sequence). CDR3 region: CASSLTGTQYF. For the CDR3, the DNA is TGTGCCAGCAGCCTCACGGGTACGCAGTATTTT. Drawing the rest from reference TRBV7-9 and TRBJ2-3, the complete variable domain is DTGVSQNPRHKITKRGQNVTFRCDPISEHNRLYWYRQTLGQGPEFLTYFQNEAQLEKSRLLSDRFSAERPKGSFSTLEIQRTEQGDSAMYLCASSLTGTQYFGPGTRLTVL.

The chain recombines TRBV6-5 with TRBJ1-6; 8 nucleotides line up with TRBD1. Germline V gene data show CDR1 as MNHEY and CDR2 as SVGAGI. The CDR3 sequence is 15 residues long. V was clipped by 6 bases and J by 7 bases; unmatched bases: 8. In nucleotides, the CDR3 is TGTGCCAGCAGACTTGACAGGGGAAGGAATTCACCCCTCCACTTT. Protein product: CASRLDRGRNSPLHF.

The V call is TRBV24-1, the J call TRBJ2-5, with TRBD1 matching over 9 bases. CDR3 size: 17 residues. Per the germline V gene, CDR1 is KGHDR and CDR2 is SFDVKD. V was clipped by 5 bases and J by 5 bases; unmatched bases: 14. The CDR3 DNA reads TGTGCCACCAGTGGCTGGACCCGGGACAGGGTTAACGAGACCCAGTACTTC. Translation: CATSGWTRDRVNETQYF.

J is TRBJ2-3 and V is TRBV19; 7 bases map to TRBD1. CDR3 length equals 15 residues. V lost 7 bases, J lost 4 bases, and 11 bases stayed unmatched. Germline V gives CDR1 LNHDA, CDR2 SQIVND (reference sequence). CDR3 bases: TGTGCCAGTATGCCTGACAGGGTAAGGCCAGATACGCAGTATTTT. Translated, it gives CASMPDRVRPDTQYF.

This sequence joins TRBV6-4 and TRBJ1-6; D gene ambiguous. This CDR3 comprises 14 residues. Germline V gene sequence: CDR1 MRHNA, CDR2 SNTAGT. The V end was cut by 5 bases, the J end by 7 bases, with 12 bases between. CDR3 region: CASSPQAQNSPLHF. Written as DNA, the CDR3 is TGTGCCAGCAGTCCTCAGGCGCAGAATTCACCCCTCCACTTT.

The chain couples TRBV10-2 to TRBJ1-6; possibly TRBD1 for D (6 bases). V lost 0 bases and J lost 5, with 11 bases in between. The CDR3 runs to 16 residues. Per the germline V gene, CDR1 is WSHSY and CDR2 is SAAADI. The CDR3 loop reads CASSESPGANNSPLHF. CDR3 sequence (DNA): TGCGCCAGCAGTGAGTCGCCAGGGGCGAATAATTCACCCCTCCACTTT.

This clone was observed a single time. The chain combines TRBV4-1 with TRBJ1-1, with a weak D call TRBD1 (5 bases). CDR3 size: 17 residues. The V gene lost 0 bases and the J gene lost 4 bases, with 18 bases spanning the gap. Looked up from germline, CDR1 is MGHRA and CDR2 is YSYEKL. In DNA, the CDR3 is TGCGCCAGCAGCCAAGATCGGGGGGGAAGGAGTGTCACTGAAGCTTTCTTT. Protein sequence: CASSQDRGGRSVTEAFF.

The table lists this clone with a count of one. This sequence joins TRBV2 and TRBJ1-1, with D perhaps TRBD1 (5 bases). The ends were cut back, 5 bases at V and 1 base at J, with 11 bases in the middle. The CDR3 loop spans 14 amino acids. Germline assignment: CDR1 SNHLY and CDR2 FYNNEI. The CDR3 DNA is TGTGCCAGCAGTCCACAGGTTCGGAACACTGAAGCTTTCTTT. Translation: CASSPQVRNTEAFF.

This chain's CDR3 is CASRQGRNSGANVLTF. CDR3 in DNA: TGTGCCAGCCGACAGGGGAGGAACTCTGGGGCCAACGTCCTGACTTTC. This chain uses TRBV19 with TRBJ2-6; TRBD1 agrees at 8 bases. CDR1 is LNHDA and CDR2 is SQIVND in the germline V gene (reference sequence). V shed 9 bases and J 0 bases; nucleotides not matched to a gene: 7. This CDR3 is 16 amino acids long.

V is TRBV19 and J is TRBJ2-2; D remains ambiguous. Germline V gene lookup returns CDR1 LNHDA and CDR2 SQIVND (reference sequence). The CDR3 sequence is 15 residues long. Trimming removed 4 bases at V and 0 bases at J, with 9 bases between. CDR3 protein: CASSKKTTNTGELFF. The CDR3 DNA sequence: TGTGCCAGTAGTAAAAAGACAACGAACACCGGGGAGCTGTTTTTT.

The chain links TRBV5-8 to TRBJ1-6; no clear D. Germline values: CDR1 SGHTS, CDR2 YDEGEE. This CDR3 contains 12 residues. Trimming left V 2 bases short and J 11 bases short, with 8 bases between. CDR3: CASSFKPPPLHF. The CDR3 DNA follows: TGTGCCAGCAGCTTTAAGCCTCCACCCCTCCACTTT.

The rearrangement links TRBV9 to TRBJ2-3; D is perhaps TRBD1 (6 bases). V lost 4 bases, J lost 2 bases, and 11 bases lay in between. CDR3 length equals 14 residues. CDR1 and CDR2 from the germline V gene are SGDLS and YYNGEE. This chain's CDR3 is CASSTRQVTDTQYF. In DNA, the CDR3 is TGTGCCAGCAGCACCAGACAGGTCACAGATACGCAGTATTTT.

The V and J genes are TRBV7-2 and TRBJ2-5; TRBD2 is a possible D gene (6 bases). The germline V gene has CDR1 SGHTA and CDR2 FQGNSA. The CDR3 runs 14 residues. The ends were cut back, 7 bases at V and 5 bases at J, with 17 bases in the middle. The CDR3 bases are TGTGCCAGCACCGAACTGGGGGGTATCGAGACCCAGTACTTC. Its translation: CASTELGGIETQYF.